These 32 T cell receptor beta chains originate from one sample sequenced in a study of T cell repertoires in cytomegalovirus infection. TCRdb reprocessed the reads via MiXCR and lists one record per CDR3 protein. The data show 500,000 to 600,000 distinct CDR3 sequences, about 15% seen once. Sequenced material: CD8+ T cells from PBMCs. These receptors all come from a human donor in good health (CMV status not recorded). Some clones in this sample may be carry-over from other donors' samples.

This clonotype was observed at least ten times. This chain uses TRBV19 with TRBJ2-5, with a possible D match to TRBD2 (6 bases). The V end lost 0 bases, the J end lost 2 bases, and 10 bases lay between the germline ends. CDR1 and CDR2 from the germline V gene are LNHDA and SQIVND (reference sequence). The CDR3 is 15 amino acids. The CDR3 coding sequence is TGTGCCAGTAGTATAGATCAGGAGGGGCAAGAGACCCAGTACTTC. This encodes CASSIDQEGQETQYF. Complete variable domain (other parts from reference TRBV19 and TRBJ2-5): DGGITQSPKYLFRKEGQNVTLSCEQNLNHDAMYWYRQDPGQGLRLIYYSQIVNDFQKGDIAEGYSVSREKKESFPLTVTSAQKNPTAFYLCASSIDQEGQETQYFGPGTRLLVL.

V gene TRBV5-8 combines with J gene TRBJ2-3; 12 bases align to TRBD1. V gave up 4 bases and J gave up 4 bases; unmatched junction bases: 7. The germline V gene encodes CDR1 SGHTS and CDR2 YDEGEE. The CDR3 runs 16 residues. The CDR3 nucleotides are TGTGCCAGCAGCCCTGGGACAGGGGGCCCCCCAGATACGCAGTATTTT. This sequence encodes CASSPGTGGPPDTQYF.

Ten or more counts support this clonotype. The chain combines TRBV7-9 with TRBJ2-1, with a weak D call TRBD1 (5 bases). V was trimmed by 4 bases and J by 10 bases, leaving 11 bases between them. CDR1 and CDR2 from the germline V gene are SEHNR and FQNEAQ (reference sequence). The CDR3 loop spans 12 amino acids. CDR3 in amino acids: CASSSPKGEQFF. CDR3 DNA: TGTGCCAGCAGCTCCCCCAAGGGGGAGCAGTTCTTC.

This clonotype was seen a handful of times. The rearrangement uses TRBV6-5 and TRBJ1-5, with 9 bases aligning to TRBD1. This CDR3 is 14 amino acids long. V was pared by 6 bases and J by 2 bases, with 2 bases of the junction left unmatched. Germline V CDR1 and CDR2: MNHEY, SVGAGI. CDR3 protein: CASSRQGGNQPQHF. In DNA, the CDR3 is TGTGCCAGCAGCCGACAGGGGGGCAATCAGCCCCAGCATTTT.

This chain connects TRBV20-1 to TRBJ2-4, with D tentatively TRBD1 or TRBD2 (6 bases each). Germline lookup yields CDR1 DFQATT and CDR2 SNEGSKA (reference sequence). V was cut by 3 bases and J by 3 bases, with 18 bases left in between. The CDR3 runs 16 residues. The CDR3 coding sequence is TGCAGTGCTAGCCCCACAGGGACCGGGGGCAAAAACATTCAGTACTTC. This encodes CSASPTGTGGKNIQYF.

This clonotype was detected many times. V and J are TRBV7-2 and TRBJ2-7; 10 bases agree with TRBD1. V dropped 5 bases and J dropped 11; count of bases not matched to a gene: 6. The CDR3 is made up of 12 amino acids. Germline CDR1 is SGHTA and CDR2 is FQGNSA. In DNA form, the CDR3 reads TGTGCCAGCAGCCCGCCGGGACAGGGGAAGTACTTC. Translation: CASSPPGQGKYF.

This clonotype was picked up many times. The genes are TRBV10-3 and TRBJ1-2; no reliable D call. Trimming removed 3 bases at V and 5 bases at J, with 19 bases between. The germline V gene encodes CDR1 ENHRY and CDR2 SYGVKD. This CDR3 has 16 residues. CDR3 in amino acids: CAISEVKGPQIYGYTF. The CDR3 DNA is TGTGCCATCAGTGAAGTTAAAGGGCCGCAAATTTATGGCTACACCTTC.

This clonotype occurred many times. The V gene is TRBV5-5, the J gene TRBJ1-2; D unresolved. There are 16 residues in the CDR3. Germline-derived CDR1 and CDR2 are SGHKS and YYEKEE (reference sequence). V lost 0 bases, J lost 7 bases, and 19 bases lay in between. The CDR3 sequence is CASSLGSGGGGRGYTF. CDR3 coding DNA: TGTGCCAGCAGCTTGGGGAGTGGTGGTGGAGGACGTGGCTACACCTTC. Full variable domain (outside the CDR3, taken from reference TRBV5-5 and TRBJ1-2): DAGVTQSPTHLIKTRGQQVTLRCSPISGHKSVSWYQQVLGQGPQFIFQYYEKEERGRGNFPDRFSARQFPNYSSELNVNALLLGDSALYLCASSLGSGGGGRGYTFGSGTRLTVV.

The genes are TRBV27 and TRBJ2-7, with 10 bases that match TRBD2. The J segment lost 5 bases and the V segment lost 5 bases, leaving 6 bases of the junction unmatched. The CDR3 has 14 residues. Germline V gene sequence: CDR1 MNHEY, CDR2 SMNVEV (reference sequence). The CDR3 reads CASSALAGVDEQYF. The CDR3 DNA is TGTGCCAGCAGTGCTCTAGCGGGAGTTGACGAGCAGTACTTC.

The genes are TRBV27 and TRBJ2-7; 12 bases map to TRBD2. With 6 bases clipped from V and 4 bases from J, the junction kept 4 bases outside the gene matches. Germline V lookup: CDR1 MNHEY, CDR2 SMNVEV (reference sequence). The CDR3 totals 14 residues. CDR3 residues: CASRSTSGRYEQYF. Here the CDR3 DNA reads TGTGCCAGCAGATCGACTAGCGGGAGATACGAGCAGTACTTC.

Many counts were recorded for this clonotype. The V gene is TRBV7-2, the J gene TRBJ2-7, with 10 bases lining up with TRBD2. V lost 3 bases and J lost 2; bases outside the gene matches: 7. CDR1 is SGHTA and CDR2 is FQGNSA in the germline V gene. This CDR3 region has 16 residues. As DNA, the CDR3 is TGTGCCAGCAGCTTTCCGGGACTAGCGTTCCCCTACGAGCAGTACTTC. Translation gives CASSFPGLAFPYEQYF.

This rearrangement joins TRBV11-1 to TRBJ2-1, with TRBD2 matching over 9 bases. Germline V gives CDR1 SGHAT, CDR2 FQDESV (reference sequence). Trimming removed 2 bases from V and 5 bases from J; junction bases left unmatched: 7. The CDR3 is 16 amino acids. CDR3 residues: CASSLRAGGPNNEQFF. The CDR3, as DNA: TGTGCCAGCAGCTTAAGGGCGGGAGGGCCCAACAATGAGCAGTTCTTC.

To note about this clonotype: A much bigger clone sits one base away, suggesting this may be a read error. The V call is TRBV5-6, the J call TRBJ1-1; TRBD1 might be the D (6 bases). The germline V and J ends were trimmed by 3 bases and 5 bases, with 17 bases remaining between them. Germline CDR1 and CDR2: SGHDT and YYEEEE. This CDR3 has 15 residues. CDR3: CASSSPTRGATEAFF. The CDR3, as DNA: TGTGCCAGCAGCTCCCCGACCCGGGGGGCGACTGAAGCTTTCTTT.

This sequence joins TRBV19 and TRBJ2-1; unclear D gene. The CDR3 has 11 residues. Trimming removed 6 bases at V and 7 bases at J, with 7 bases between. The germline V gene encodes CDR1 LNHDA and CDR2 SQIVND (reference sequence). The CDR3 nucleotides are TGTGCCAGTAGGGGTCCAAATGAGCAGTTCTTC. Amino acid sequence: CASRGPNEQFF.

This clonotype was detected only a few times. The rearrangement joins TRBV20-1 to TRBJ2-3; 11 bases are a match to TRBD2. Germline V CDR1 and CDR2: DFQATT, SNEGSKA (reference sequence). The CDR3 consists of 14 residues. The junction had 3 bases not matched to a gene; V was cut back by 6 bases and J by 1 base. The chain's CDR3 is CSATGLAGTDTQYF. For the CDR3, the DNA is TGCAGTGCCACGGGACTAGCGGGCACAGATACGCAGTATTTT.

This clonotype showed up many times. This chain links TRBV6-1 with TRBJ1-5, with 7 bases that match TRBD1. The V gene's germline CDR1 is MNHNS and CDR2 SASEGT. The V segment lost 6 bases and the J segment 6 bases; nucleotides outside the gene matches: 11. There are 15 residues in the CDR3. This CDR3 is CASSSYRGRGQPQHF. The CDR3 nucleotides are TGTGCCAGCAGCTCTTACAGGGGCCGCGGTCAGCCCCAGCATTTT.

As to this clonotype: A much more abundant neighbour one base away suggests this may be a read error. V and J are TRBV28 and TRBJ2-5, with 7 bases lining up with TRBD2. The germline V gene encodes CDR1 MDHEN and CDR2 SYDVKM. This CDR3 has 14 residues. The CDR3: CASSRAGEEETQDF. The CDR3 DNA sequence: TGTGCCAGCAGTAGGGCGGGGGAGGAGGAGACCCAGGACTTC.

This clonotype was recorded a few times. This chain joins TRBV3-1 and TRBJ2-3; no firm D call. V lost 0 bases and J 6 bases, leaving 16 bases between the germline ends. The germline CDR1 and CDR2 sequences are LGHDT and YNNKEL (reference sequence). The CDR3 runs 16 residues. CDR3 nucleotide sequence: TGTGCCAGCAGCCAAGATCAAGAGAGACTCGACGATACGCAGTATTTT. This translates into CASSQDQERLDDTQYF.

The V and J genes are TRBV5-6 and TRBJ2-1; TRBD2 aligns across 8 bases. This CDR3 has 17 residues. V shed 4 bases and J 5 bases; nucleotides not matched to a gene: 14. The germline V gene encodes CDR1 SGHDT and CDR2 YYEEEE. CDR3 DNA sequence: TGTGCCAGCAGCCGCCCAGCGGGGGAGGGTGCGGACAATGAGCAGTTCTTC. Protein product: CASSRPAGEGADNEQFF.

CDR3 amino acids: CASSIPGRTGELFF. The CDR3 DNA sequence: TGTGCCAGTAGTATCCCAGGGCGAACCGGGGAGCTGTTTTTT. This chain joins TRBV19 and TRBJ2-2; tentative D call: TRBD1 (5 bases). The CDR3 extends over 14 amino acids. In germline, CDR1 is LNHDA, CDR2 SQIVND (reference sequence). The V end lost 3 bases, the J end lost 5 bases, and 10 bases lay between the germline ends.

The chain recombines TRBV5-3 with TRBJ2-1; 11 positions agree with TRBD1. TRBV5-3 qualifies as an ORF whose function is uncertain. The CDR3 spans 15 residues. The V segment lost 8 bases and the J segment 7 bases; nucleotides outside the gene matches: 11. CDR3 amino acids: CASSSGRDRGNEQFF. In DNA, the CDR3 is TGTGCCAGCAGTTCCGGCCGGGACAGGGGGAATGAGCAGTTCTTC.

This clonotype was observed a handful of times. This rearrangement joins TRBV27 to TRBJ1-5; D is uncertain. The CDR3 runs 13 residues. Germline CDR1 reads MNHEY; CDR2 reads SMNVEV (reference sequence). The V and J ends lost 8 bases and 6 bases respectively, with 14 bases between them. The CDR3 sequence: CASSPGGFQPQHF. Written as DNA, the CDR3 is TGTGCCAGCTCCCCGGGCGGTTTTCAGCCCCAGCATTTT.

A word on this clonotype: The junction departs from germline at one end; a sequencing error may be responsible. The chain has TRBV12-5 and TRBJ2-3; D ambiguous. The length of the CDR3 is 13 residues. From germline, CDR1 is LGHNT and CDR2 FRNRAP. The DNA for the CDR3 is TGTGCTAGTGTTTTGCCCCTCCCAGATACTCAGTATTTT. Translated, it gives CASVLPLPDTQYF.

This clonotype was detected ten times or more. The CDR3 DNA follows: TGTGCCAGCAGTTTAGGTATTTGGGACAGGGGACTCCAAGAGACCCAGTACTTC. Translation gives CASSLGIWDRGLQETQYF. This rearrangement joins TRBV27 to TRBJ2-5; 10 bases line up with TRBD1. CDR1 is MNHEY and CDR2 is SMNVEV in the germline V gene (reference sequence). CDR3 length equals 18 residues. V lost 2 bases and J lost 1; bases outside the gene matches: 10.

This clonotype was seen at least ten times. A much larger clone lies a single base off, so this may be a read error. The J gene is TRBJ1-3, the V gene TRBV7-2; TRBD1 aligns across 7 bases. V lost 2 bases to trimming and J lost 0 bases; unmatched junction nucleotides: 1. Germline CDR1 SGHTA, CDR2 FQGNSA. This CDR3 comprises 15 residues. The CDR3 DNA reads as TGTGCCAGCAGCTTAAGACAGGGCTCTGGAAACACCATATATTTT. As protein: CASSLRQGSGNTIYF.

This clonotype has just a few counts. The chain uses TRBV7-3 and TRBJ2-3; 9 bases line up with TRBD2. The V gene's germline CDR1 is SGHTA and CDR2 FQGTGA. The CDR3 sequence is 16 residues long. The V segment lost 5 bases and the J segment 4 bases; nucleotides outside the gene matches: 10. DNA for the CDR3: TGTGCCAGCAGCCGAGTCTTTAGCGGGAGCTCAGATACGCAGTATTTT. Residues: CASSRVFSGSSDTQYF.

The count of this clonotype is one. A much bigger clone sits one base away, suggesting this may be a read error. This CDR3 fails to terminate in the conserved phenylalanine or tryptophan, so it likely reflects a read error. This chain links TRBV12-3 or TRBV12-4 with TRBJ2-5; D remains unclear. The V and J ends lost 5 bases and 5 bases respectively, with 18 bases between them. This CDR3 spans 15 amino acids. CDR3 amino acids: CASSPVAVGSETQYL. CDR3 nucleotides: TGTGCCAGCAGTCCCGTCGCCGTTGGGTCTGAGACCCAGTACTTA.

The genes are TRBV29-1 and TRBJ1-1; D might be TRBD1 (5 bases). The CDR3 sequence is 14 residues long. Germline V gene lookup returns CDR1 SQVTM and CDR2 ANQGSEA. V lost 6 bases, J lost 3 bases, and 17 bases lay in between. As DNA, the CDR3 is TGCAGCGTCCACCGGACGGGGGGGGACACTGAAGCTTTCTTT. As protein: CSVHRTGGDTEAFF.

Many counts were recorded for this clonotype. As DNA, the CDR3 is TGCAGCGTTGAAGATGGGCCGGTGGGAGGGCCCCCGGAGACCCAGTACTTC. Translating it yields CSVEDGPVGGPPETQYF. The J gene is TRBJ2-5, the V gene TRBV29-1; TRBD2 matches 7 bases. Germline values: CDR1 SQVTM, CDR2 ANQGSEA. V lost 0 bases, J lost 5 bases, and 15 bases stayed unmatched. The CDR3 contains 17 residues.

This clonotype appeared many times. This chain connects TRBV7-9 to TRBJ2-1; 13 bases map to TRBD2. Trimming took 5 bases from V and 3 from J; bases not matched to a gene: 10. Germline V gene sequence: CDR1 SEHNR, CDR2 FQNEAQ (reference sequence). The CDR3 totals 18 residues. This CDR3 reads CASSPWTSGSLLYNEQFF. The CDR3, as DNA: TGTGCCAGCAGCCCTTGGACTAGCGGGAGCCTCCTCTACAATGAGCAGTTCTTC. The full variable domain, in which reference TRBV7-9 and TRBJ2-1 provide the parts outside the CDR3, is DTGVSQNPRHKITKRGQNVTFRCDPISEHNRLYWYRQTLGQGPEFLTYFQNEAQLEKSRLLSDRFSAERPKGSFSTLEIQRTEQGDSAMYLCASSPWTSGSLLYNEQFFGPGTRLTVL.

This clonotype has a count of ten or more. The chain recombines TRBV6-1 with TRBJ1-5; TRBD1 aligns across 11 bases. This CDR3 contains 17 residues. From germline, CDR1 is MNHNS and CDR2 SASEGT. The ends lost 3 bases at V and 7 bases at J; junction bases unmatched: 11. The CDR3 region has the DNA TGTGCCAGCAGTGACCCTCGGACAGGGGGCGACCGGCAGCCCCAGCATTTT. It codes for CASSDPRTGGDRQPQHF.

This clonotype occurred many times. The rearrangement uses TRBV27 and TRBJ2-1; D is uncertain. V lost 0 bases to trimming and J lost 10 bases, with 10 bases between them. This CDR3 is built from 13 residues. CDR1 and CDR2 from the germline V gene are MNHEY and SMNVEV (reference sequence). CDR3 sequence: CASSLSRIAEQFF. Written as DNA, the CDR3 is TGTGCCAGCAGTTTATCGAGGATAGCCGAGCAGTTCTTC.